This T cell receptor beta chain comes out of a study of cytomegalovirus exposure and HLA in healthy donors (dated by TCRdb to 2016 to 2017). In terms of the full investigation: An earlier analysis of several hundred of the donors reported about 250 Gb of sequence data and 100 million to 140 million unique TCR beta sequences from about 200 million T cells. An early release covering about 600 HLA-typed donors comprised about 290 gigabases of sequencing data and approximately 85 million unique TCR sequences. Among the roughly 410 genotyped donors, around 81% belonged to the genetic ancestry cluster associated with self-reported Caucasian donors. The aim of the study was to test whether cataloging public T cell receptors could identify signatures of past pathogen exposure. The T cell repertoires of some 700 subjects were profiled by immunosequencing and related to cytomegalovirus serostatus. In addition to the first cohort of around 670 subjects, a separate validation cohort of under 150 different subjects was used. High-throughput TCR immunosequencing, statistical association of individual TCRs with disease status, and machine learning were combined to predict cytomegalovirus infection status. A later analysis re-examined previously published TCR beta repertoires from 600 to 700 donors and added high-resolution HLA genotyping to investigate patterns of TCR occurrence. The later analysis used no new phenotypic data to find candidate immune exposures, relying instead on TCR beta sequences and their occurrence across donors. In an earlier analysis of 500 to 650 of the donors, high-throughput TCR beta sequencing was used to judge whether each TCR beta V gene segment behaved as functional or pseudogenic. Donor age, sex, ethnicity and CMV serostatus were compiled together with the repertoire data. A later genetic analysis took genome-wide SNP genotypes for about three fifths of the roughly 700 donors and used that subset as a discovery cohort. Every discovery cohort repertoire had been produced on one sequencing platform. Both class I and class II loci were covered by HLA typing, at four-digit resolution. The number of donors typed differed by locus, with roughly 629-640 for A, B, C, DRB1 and DQB1, about 500 for DQA1, over 600 for DPA1, and about 450 for DPB1. Roughly 5 DR-DQ haplotypes were handled as single units for association and clustering because linkage in the cohort was strong. Among a few hundred genotyped donors of the cohort, an average of around 240,000 unique TCR beta nucleotide sequences were sequenced per donor, 15% to 20% of them non-productive.

The method behind the library was the immunoSEQ multiplex PCR assay. The multiplex PCR relied on a mix of 60 forward primers for TCR Vbeta segments and 13 reverse primers for TCR Jbeta segments. A multiplex PCR assay on genomic DNA amplified the CDR3 region of rearranged TCR beta genes. Amplified TCR beta libraries were sequenced as 87-base-pair reads on the Illumina HiSeq System. Under the source paper's analysis protocol: Across the roughly 640 repertoires, a later analysis counted tens of millions of unique TCR beta chains, roughly 11 million of which were shared by at least two donors. Raw reads were error-corrected and collapsed into unique sequences with a nearest-neighbor algorithm that merged closely related sequences to remove PCR and sequencing errors. To assign V, D and J gene segments, CDR3 sequences were aligned to IMGT reference sequences. For a sequence to be retained, at least a six-nucleotide match to both a V gene segment and a J gene segment was required. A rearrangement counted as productive if the CDR3 had no stop codons and remained in frame with V and J, and every other rearrangement counted as non-productive. Following IMGT convention, CDR3 was defined as the stretch from the second conserved V-encoded cysteine up to the conserved J-encoded phenylalanine. Sequences without an unambiguous match to a single V gene segment were excluded from the earlier analysis of almost 600 of the donors. In an earlier analysis of a few hundred of the donors, a V segment was called functional when productive rearrangements were above 56.7%, and segregating when the standard deviation between donors exceeded 5%. A statistical classification framework was built to diagnose cytomegalovirus status from the catalog of TCR beta chain sequences. A later analysis assigned V and J genes by comparing TCR nucleotide sequences with IMGT/GENE-DB human TR gene sequences. Using the TCRdist pipeline, a later analysis assigned CDR3 sequences along with most-parsimonious VDJ recombination scenarios. In a later analysis, each TCR beta chain was defined by its CDR3 amino acid sequence together with its V-gene family, and reads without a unique V-gene family were excluded. A later analysis removed roughly 590 highly shared, low-generation-probability nucleotide sequences to deal with suspected cross-contamination and a sequencing artifact. For each public chain, a later analysis derived a clonal expansion index from normalized ranks of inferred template counts within each repertoire. In a later analysis, generation probabilities were computed using a VDJ recombination model fitted to out-of-frame rearrangements, and the results were checked against IGoR. A later analysis scored TCR-TCR, TCR-HLA and TCR-CMV co-occurrence with hypergeometric tests, applying a repertoire-size bias correction to TCR pairs. In a later analysis, false discovery rates were estimated by permuting HLA or CMV assignments 20 times. A later analysis grouped co-occurring TCRs with DBSCAN, adding TCRdist sequence similarity when clustering within HLA-allele-positive subsets. Co-occurrence clustering excluded repertoires with fewer than 30,000 or more than 120,000 public chains, plus five with anomalous nucleotide sharing. The table was pulled from immuneACCESS by TCRdb, which kept in-frame rearrangements only. Such tables lose some clones; where checked, under half of the loss comes from unresolved V genes, and the rest has no known cause. Clonal size and the V and J genes are those of that table, whereas D and trimming came from the DNA. Recorded for this sample are 210,000 or so clones; more than 60% of them occurred a single time. 0.2% to 0.25% of the sample comes from the top ten.

Broad study findings and their caveats: Presence/absence analyses assumed roughly uniform sequencing depth across donors, an assumption that may not hold. The sequencing pipeline was judged likely to have produced a cluster of highly shared sequence variants as a technical artifact. Most TCR sequences were observed very rarely across donors, whereas some public TCRs were present in many individuals. Because counts were too low, roughly 17 rarely observed V segments, including chromosome 9 orphons, were left out of the earlier analysis of over 550 of the donors. In a later analysis, the rate of TCR association differed among HLA loci, with DRB1 alleles having the most associated TCRs and HLA-C alleles having the fewest. A later analysis found that most CMV-associated TCR beta chains appeared HLA-restricted, with HLA associations seemingly driven largely by CMV exposure. The classifier was reported to diagnose cytomegalovirus status with high specificity and sensitivity in both the original cohort and the validation cohort. The authors suggested that the approach could potentially be extended to other disease states and immunological phenotypes. The study gave a list of about 150 TCR beta chains associated with cytomegalovirus. A few of the identified cytomegalovirus-associated TCR beta chains were confirmed in vitro to be specific for cytomegalovirus antigens. At a false discovery rate of 0.05, a later analysis linked around 15,000 TCR beta sequences to specific HLA alleles. When HLA alleles, especially DR and DQ, strongly co-occurred, TCR associations were difficult to assign to individual alleles. Some IMGT-functional V segments, including TRBV6-2 and TRBV6-3, could not be told apart with the 87-base-pair reads, so those segments were excluded. A further reported finding was that TCR beta sequences accurately predicted the HLA-A and HLA-B alleles for most subjects in the first cohort. A later genetic analysis associated a missense DCLRE1C variant with V-gene and J-gene trimming of TCR beta chains, and an independent cohort replicated the association. A later analysis found that HLA-associated TCR beta chains were more clonally expanded and had lower generation probabilities than equally common non-associated chains. Several of the top co-occurrence clusters appeared to be linked to parvovirus B19, influenza, CMV and Epstein-Barr virus, according to a later analysis. HLA typing was unavailable for some donors at each locus, so association tests used only the typed subset. Only TCR beta chains were sequenced in this cohort, and the absence of alpha or paired-chain data limited detectable features. Linkage disequilibrium might explain the correlated functional status among segregating V segments, but an unknown experimental factor could not be excluded. Broadly in line with IMGT annotations, most TCR beta V segments showed up in productive rearrangements about 87% or about 30% of the time in an earlier analysis of several hundred of the donors. A later genetic analysis reported fewer N-insertions in productive TCRs among donors in an Asian-associated ancestry cluster than the approximately 670-donor mean. CMV serostatus was the only immune exposure information available for the cohort.

Of note for this clone: It has no known antigen specificity. Base qualities were left out, and no much larger clone turns up one base away.

The cohort consisted of some 670 healthy bone marrow donors. Cohort members were all nominally healthy when sampled, although unrecorded immune exposures were likely present. The donor tested CMV seronegative and was one of the 352 seronegative cohort members. A peripheral blood sample was provided by each donor, and peripheral blood mononuclear cells were used for TCR beta sequencing. The Qiagen DNeasy Blood Extraction Kit was used to extract genomic DNA from the blood cell samples. The germline V gene encodes CDR1 SGHDN and CDR2 FVKESK. Inclusive of the bounding cysteine and phenylalanine, the CDR3 is 16 residues long. The sequence is cut down to CDR3 DNA, 48 bases in frame from base 1. V is cut back by 0 bases and J by 4 bases, with 4 bases in the junction unmatched.

The receptor comes from a girl under 10 years old in good health and CMV-seronegative. The sequence is built from TRBV14 and TRBJ1-4, and 8 bases in between align with TRBD1. Sequencing input: PBMCs. The CDR3 is CASSQDTGQVNEKLFF. In nucleotide form, the sequence is TGTGCCAGCAGCCAAGATACGGGACAGGTTAATGAAAAACTGTTTTTT. Beyond the CDR3, the reference TRBV14 and TRBJ1-4 genes provide the residues; the full variable domain reads: EAGVTQFPSHSVIEKGQTVTLRCDPISGHDNLYWYRRVMGKEIKFLLHFVKESKQDESGMPNNRFLAERTGGTYSTLKVQPAELEDSGVYFCASSQDTGQVNEKLFFGSGTQLSVL.